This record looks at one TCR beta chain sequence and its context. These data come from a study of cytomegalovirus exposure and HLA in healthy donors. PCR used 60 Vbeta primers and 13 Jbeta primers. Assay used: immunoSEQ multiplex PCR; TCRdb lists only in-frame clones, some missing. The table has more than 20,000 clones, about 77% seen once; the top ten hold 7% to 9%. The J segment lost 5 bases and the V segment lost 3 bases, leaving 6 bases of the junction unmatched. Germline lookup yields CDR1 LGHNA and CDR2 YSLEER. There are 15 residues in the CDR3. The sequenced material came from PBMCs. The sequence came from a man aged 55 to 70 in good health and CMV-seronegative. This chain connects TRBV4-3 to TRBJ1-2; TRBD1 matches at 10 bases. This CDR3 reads CASSQATGGDYGYTF. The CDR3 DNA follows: TGCGCCAGCAGCCAGGCGACAGGGGGCGATTATGGCTACACCTTC.